This note documents a single TCR beta chain sequence. Its antigen is not identified. V lost 1 base, J lost 4 bases, and 6 bases lay in between. Germline lookup yields CDR1 SGHTS and CDR2 YDEGEE. This CDR3 spans 13 amino acids. These data come from a study of regulatory T cells in long-lasting Graves disease. Points from the study as a whole: Not thyroid tissue but only peripheral blood was studied.

The time point denotes: newly diagnosed GD, antithyroid drugs for less than 3 months. PBMCs provided the RNA from which the TCR library was made. Libraries of TCR beta came from iRepertoire HTBI primers plus Arm-PCR of CDR3 regions. MiXCR was run by TCRdb on the multiplex PCR reads, yielding one entry per CDR3 protein. The repertoire includes 620,000 or so distinct CDR3 sequences, roughly 15% of them detected once, and 18% sits in the top ten. In addition, the sample was reused for a study of T cells in Graves' hyperthyroidism and ophthalmopathy. As reported in that work: Diagnoses were established using clinical symptoms, serum thyroxine and TRAb, thyroid ultrasound and orbital computed tomography.

This clonotype was obtained from a woman in her twenties or thirties with Graves disease. Specimen: peripheral blood mononuclear cells (PBMCs), collected at new diagnosis, from a patient treated with antithyroid drugs. This chain connects TRBV5-8 to TRBJ1-5; D ambiguous. The CDR3 is CASSLFLNQPQHF. The CDR3 nucleotides are TGTGCCAGCAGCTTGTTCTTGAATCAGCCCCAGCATTTT.